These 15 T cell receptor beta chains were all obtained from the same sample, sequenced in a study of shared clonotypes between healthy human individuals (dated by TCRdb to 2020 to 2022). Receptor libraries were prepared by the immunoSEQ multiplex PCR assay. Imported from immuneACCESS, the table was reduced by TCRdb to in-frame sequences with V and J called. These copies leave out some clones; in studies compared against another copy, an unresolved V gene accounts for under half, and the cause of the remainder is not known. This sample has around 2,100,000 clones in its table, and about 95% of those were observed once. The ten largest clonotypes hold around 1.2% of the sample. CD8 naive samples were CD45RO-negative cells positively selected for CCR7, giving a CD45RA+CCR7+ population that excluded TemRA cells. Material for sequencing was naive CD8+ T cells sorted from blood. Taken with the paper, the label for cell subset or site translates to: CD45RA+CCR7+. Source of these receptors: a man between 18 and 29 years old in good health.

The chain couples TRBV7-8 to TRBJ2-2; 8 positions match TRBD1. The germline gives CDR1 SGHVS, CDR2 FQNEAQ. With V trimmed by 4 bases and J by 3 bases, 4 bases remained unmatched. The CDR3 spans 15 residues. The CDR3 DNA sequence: TGTGCCAGCAGCTCGGGACAGGCGCACACCGGGGAGCTGTTTTTT. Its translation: CASSSGQAHTGELFF.

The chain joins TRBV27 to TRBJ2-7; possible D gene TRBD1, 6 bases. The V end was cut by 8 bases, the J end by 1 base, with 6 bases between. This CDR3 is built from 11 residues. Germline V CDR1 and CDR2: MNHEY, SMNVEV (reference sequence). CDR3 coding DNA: TGTGCCAGCGGACAGTCCTACGAGCAGTACTTC. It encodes CASGQSYEQYF.

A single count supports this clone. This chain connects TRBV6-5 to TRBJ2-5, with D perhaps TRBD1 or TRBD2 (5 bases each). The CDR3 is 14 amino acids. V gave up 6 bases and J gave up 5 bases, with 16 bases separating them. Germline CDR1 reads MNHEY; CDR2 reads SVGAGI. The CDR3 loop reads CASRLGTPGETQYF. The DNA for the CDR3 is TGTGCCAGCAGACTTGGGACCCCAGGGGAGACCCAGTACTTC.

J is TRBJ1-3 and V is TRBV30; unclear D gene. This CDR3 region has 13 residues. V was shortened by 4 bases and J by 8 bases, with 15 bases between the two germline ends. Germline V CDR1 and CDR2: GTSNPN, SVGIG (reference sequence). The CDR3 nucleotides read TGTGCCTGGAACGTTGAGGGTCGGGACACCATATATTTT. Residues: CAWNVEGRDTIYF.

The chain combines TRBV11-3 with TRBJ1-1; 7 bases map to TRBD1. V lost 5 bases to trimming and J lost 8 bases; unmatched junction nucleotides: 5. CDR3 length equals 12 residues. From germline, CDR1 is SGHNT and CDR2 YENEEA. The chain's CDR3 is CASSIGTEEAFF. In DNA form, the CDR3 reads TGTGCCAGCAGCATCGGGACAGAAGAAGCTTTCTTT.

The CDR3 reads CASSQDYPLDTEAFF. The CDR3 coding sequence is TGTGCCAGCAGCCAAGATTACCCTCTGGACACTGAAGCTTTCTTT. The chain employs TRBV14 and TRBJ1-1; D is unresolved. This CDR3 spans 15 amino acids. Trimming left V 0 bases short and J 3 bases short, with 11 bases between. Germline CDR1 and CDR2: SGHDN and FVKESK. Using reference TRBV14 and TRBJ1-1 for the parts outside the CDR3, the full variable domain is EAGVTQFPSHSVIEKGQTVTLRCDPISGHDNLYWYRRVMGKEIKFLLHFVKESKQDESGMPNNRFLAERTGGTYSTLKVQPAELEDSGVYFCASSQDYPLDTEAFFGQGTRLTVV.

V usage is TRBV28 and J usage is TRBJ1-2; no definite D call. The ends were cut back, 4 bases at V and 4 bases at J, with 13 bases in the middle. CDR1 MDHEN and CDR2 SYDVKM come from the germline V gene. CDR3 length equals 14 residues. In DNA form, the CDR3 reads TGTGCCAGCAGTTCCAAACATCAGTCCTATGGCTACACCTTC. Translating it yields CASSSKHQSYGYTF.

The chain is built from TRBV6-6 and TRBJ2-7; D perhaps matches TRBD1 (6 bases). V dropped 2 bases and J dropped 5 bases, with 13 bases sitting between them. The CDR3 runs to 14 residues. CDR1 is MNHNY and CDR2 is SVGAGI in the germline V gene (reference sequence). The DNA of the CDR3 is TGTGCCAGCAGTTACACACCGGACAGTCACGAGCAGTACTTC. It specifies CASSYTPDSHEQYF.

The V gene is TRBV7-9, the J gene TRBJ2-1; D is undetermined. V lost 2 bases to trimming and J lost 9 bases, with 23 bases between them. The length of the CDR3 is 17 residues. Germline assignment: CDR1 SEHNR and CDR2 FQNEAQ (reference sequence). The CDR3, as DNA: TGTGCCAGCAGCTTACCGGGCGGAACCCCCCACGGTGCTGAGCAGTTCTTC. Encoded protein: CASSLPGGTPHGAEQFF.

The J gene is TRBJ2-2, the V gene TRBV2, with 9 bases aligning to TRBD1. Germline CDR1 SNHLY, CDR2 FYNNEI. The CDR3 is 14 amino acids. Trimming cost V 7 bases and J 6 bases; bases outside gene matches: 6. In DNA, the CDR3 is TGTGCCAGCACCCCGGACAGGGGTCCCGGGGAGCTGTTTTTT. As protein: CASTPDRGPGELFF. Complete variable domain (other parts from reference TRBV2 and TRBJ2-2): EPEVTQTPSHQVTQMGQEVILRCVPISNHLYFYWYRQILGQKVEFLVSFYNNEISEKSEIFDDQFSVERPDGSNFTLKIRSTKLEDSAMYFCASTPDRGPGELFFGEGSRLTVL.

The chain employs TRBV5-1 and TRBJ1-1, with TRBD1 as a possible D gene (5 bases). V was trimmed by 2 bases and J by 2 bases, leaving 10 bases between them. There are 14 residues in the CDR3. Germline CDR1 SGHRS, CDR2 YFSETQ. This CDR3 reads CASSLKGLNTEAFF. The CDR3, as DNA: TGCGCCAGCAGCTTAAAGGGACTCAACACTGAAGCTTTCTTT.

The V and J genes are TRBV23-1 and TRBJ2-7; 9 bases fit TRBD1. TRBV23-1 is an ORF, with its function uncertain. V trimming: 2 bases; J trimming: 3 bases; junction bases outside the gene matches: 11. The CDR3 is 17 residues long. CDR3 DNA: TGCGCCAGCAGTCAACCACCGGGACAGGGACAAATCTACGAGCAGTACTTC. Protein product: CASSQPPGQGQIYEQYF.

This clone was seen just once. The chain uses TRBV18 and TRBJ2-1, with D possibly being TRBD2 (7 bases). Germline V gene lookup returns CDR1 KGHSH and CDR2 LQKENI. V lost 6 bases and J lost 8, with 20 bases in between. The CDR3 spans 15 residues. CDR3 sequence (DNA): TGTGCCAGCTCCCCTAGCGGAGGGGGGGCCCATGAGCAGTTCTTC. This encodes CASSPSGGGAHEQFF.

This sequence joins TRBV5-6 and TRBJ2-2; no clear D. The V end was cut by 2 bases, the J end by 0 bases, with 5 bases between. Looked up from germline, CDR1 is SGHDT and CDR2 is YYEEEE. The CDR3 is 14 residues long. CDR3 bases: TGTGCCAGCAGCTTCCTGACGAACACCGGGGAGCTGTTTTTT. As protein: CASSFLTNTGELFF.

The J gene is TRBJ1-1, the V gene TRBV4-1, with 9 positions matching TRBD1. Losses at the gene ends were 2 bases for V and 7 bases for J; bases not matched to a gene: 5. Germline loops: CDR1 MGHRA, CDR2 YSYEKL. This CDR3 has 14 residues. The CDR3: CASSQRGQGNEAFF. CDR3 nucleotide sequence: TGCGCCAGCAGCCAACGAGGACAGGGGAATGAAGCTTTCTTT.